This T cell receptor beta chain was retrieved from a study of radiotherapy plus CTLA-4 blockade in lung cancer. The overall study: Disease control reached 30% to 35%, with objective responses in approximately 20%.

The CDR3 has 14 residues. The V gene's germline CDR1 is SGHTA and CDR2 FQGNSA. Trimming removed 3 bases from V and 3 bases from J; junction bases left unmatched: 3. As for this clone: Its specificity is not known.

General study points: Clones derived from tumor TCRs expanded in blood after radiotherapy plus ipilimumab.

Produced via immunoSEQ multiplex PCR; TCRdb's table is partial and in-frame only. The sample has more than 90,000 clones; 81% are singletons. The TCR originated in a human donor with non-small cell lung cancer that progressed on radiotherapy plus ipilimumab. Some clones in this sample may be carry-over from other donors' samples. V usage is TRBV7-2 and J usage is TRBJ2-7, with 9 bases matching TRBD1. The sample was peripheral blood, taken from a patient treated with radiotherapy plus ipilimumab. The CDR3 DNA sequence: TGTGCCAGCAGCTTCCCGGACAGGGGCTACGAGCAGTACTTC. Translating it yields CASSFPDRGYEQYF.